This TCR beta chain was recovered during a study of T cells in Graves' hyperthyroidism and ophthalmopathy. Amplified regions were TCR beta CDR3 sequences from RNA transcripts. The HTBI primer set drove a first-round RT-PCR of the TCR CDR3. TCRdb fed the multiplex PCR reads into MiXCR, producing one record per CDR3 protein. Among 300,000 to 350,000 distinct CDR3 sequences, around a sixth were seen once, and the ten largest hold approximately 49%. This CDR3 spans 12 amino acids. Per germline, CDR1 SQVTM and CDR2 ANQGSEA. V lost 4 bases to trimming and J lost 8 bases, with 12 bases between them. Sequenced sample: blood. The V and J genes are TRBV29-1 and TRBJ2-1; D may be TRBD2 (6 bases). The clonotype was recovered from a woman aged 50 to 60 with Graves' hyperthyroidism. CDR3 nucleotides: TGCAGCGTTGGCGGGACCGCCCATGAGCAGTTCTTC. This translates into CSVGGTAHEQFF.